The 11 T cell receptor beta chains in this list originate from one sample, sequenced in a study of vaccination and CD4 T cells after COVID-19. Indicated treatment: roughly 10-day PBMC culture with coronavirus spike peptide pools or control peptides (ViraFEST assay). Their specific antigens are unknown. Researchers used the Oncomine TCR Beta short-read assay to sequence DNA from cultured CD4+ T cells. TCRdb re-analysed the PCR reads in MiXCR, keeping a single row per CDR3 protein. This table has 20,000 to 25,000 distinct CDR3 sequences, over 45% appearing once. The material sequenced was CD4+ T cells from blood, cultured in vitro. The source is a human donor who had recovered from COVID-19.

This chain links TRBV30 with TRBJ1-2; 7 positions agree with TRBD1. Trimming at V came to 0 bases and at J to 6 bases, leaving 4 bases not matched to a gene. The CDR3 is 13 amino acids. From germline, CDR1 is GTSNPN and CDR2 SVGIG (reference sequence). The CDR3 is CAWSVQGGDGYTF. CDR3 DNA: TGTGCCTGGAGTGTACAAGGGGGCGATGGCTACACCTTC.

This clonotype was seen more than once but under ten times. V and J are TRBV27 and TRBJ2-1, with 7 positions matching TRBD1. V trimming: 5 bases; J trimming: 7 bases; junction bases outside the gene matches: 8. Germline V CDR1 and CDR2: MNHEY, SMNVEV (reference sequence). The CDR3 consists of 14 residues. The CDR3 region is CASSAGTALNEQFF. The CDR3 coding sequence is TGTGCCAGCAGTGCCGGGACAGCCCTTAATGAGCAGTTCTTC.

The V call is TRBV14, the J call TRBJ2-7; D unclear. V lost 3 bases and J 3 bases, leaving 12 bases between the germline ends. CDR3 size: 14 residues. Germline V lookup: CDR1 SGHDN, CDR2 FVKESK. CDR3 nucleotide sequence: TGTGCCAGCAGCCATACGTACACGGGCTACGAGCAGTACTTC. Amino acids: CASSHTYTGYEQYF. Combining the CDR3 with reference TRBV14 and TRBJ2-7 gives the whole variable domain EAGVTQFPSHSVIEKGQTVTLRCDPISGHDNLYWYRRVMGKEIKFLLHFVKESKQDESGMPNNRFLAERTGGTYSTLKVQPAELEDSGVYFCASSHTYTGYEQYFGPGTRLTVT.

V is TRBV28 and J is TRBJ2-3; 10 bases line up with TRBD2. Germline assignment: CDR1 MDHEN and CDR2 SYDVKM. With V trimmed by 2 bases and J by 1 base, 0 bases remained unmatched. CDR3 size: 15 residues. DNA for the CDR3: TGTGCCAGCAGTTTACTAGCGGGAGGCACAGATACGCAGTATTTT. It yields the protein CASSLLAGGTDTQYF.

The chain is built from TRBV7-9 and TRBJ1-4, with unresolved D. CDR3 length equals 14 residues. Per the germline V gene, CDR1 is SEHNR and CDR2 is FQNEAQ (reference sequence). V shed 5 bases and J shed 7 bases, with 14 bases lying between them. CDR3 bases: TGTGCCAGCAGCCTTACCACCGGGTCTGAAAAACTGTTTTTT. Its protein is CASSLTTGSEKLFF.

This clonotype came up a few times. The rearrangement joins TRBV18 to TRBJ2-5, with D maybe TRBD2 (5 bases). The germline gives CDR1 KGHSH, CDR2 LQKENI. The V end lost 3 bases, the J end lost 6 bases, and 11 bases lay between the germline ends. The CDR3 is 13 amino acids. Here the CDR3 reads CASSPPGSQTQYF. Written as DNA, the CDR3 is TGTGCCAGCTCACCCCCGGGATCACAGACCCAGTACTTC.

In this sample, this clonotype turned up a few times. CDR3 DNA: TGCAGTGCTAGGCGCGGTAGTGAGGCTGAAGCTTTCTTT. This codes for CSARRGSEAEAFF. The chain has TRBV20-1 and TRBJ1-1; D gene ambiguous. The CDR3 has 13 amino acids. Trimming removed 3 bases at V and 6 bases at J, with 14 bases between. The V gene's germline CDR1 is DFQATT and CDR2 SNEGSKA (reference sequence).

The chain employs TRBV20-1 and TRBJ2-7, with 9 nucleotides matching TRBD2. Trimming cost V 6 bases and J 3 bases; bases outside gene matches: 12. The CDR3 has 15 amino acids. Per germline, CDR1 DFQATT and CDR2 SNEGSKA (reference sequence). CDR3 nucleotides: TGCAGTGCGACTAGCGGCCCCTCACGCCGCTACGAGCAGTACTTC. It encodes CSATSGPSRRYEQYF.

CDR3 protein: CASSTEGAQHEQFF. The CDR3 DNA follows: TGTGCCAGTAGTACGGAGGGGGCCCAACATGAGCAGTTCTTC. This rearrangement joins TRBV19 to TRBJ2-1, with a weak D call TRBD1 (7 bases). V was pared by 4 bases and J by 8 bases, with 15 bases between. The CDR3 is 14 residues long. Germline CDR1 is LNHDA and CDR2 is SQIVND (reference sequence).

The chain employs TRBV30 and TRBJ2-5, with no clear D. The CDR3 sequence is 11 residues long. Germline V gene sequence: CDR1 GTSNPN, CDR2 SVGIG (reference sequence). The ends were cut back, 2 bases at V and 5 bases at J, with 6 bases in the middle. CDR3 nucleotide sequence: TGTGCCTGGAGTCAAGGCGAGACCCAGTACTTC. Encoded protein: CAWSQGETQYF. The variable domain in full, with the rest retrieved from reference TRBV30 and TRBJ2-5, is SQTIHQWPATLVQPVGSPLSLECTVEGTSNPNLYWYRQAAGRGLQLLFYSVGIGQISSEVPQNLSASRPQDRQFILSSKKLLLSDSGFYLCAWSQGETQYFGPGTRLLVL.

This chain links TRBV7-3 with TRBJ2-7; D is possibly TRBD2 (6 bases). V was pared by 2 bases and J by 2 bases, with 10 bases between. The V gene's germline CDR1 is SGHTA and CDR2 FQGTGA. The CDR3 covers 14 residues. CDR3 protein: CASSLSGGTYEQYF. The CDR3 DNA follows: TGTGCCAGCAGCTTATCCGGGGGAACCTACGAGCAGTACTTC.